This T cell receptor beta chain appears in the sequencing data of a study of T cells expressing NK-cell markers. Study at large: There were seven HCMV-seropositive donors and one seronegative donor among the eight sequenced. Regarding the study as a whole: These clonotypes additionally ranked first within the CD3+CD56-NKG2C+ fraction of several donors. The share of CD8+ T cells held by dominant NKG2C+ clonotypes was 1.0-7.0% in roughly 6 donors.

TCRdb reprocessed the 5' RACE reads; each CDR3 protein has one entry and no DNA is given. The ten top clones account for over 1.1%, within a sample of some 460,000 distinct CDR3 sequences. Regarding this clonotype: No antigen is known for it.

CDR3 length equals 12 residues. Looked up from germline, CDR1 is ENHRY and CDR2 is SYGVKD. Material for sequencing was blood T cells: a sorted CD56 or NKG2C T cell subset, CD4+ or CD8+ T cells, or bulk PBMC T cells (not recorded which). This chain links TRBV10-3 with TRBJ2-2. This sequence was found in a woman aged 50 to 60 in good health. The CDR3 is CAISAGAGELFF.